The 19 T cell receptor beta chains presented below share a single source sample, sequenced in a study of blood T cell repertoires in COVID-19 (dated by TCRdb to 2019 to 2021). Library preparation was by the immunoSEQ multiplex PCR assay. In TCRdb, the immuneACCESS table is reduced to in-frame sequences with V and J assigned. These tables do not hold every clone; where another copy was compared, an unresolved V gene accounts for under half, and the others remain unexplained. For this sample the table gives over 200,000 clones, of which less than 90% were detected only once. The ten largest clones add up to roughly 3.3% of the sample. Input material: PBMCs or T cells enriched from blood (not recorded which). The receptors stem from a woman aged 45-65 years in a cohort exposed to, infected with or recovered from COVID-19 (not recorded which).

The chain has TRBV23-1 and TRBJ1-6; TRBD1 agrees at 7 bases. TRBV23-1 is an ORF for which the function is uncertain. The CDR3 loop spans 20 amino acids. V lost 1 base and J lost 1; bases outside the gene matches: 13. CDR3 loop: CASSQFYRGQPRSYNSPLHF. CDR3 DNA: TGCGCCAGCAGTCAATTCTACCGGGGACAGCCGAGGTCCTATAATTCACCCCTCCACTTT.

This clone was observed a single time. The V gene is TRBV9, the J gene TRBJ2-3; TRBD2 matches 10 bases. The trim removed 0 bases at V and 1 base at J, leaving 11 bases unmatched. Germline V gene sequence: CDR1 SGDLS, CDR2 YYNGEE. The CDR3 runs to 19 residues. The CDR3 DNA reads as TGTGCCAGCAGCGTAGGCCCCCGTGGGCTAGCGGGGGGCACAGATACGCAGTATTTT. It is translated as CASSVGPRGLAGGTDTQYF.

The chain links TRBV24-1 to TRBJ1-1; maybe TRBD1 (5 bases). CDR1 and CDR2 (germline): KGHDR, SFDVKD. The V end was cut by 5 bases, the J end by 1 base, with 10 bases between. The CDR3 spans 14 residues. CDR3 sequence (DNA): TGTGCCACCAGTGGCGGGGGGGGGAACACTGAAGCTTTCTTT. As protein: CATSGGGGNTEAFF.

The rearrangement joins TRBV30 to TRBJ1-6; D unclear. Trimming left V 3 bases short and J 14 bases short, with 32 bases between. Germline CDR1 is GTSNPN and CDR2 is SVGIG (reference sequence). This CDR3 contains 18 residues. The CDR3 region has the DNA TGTGCCTGGAGCGGATTCCTAGACGCGAACAACCTCCCCTTCACCCTCCACTTT. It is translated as CAWSGFLDANNLPFTLHF.

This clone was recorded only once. The CDR3 here is CASGPRRAGEQFF. The CDR3 DNA sequence: TGTGCCAGTGGCCCCAGGAGGGCGGGTGAGCAGTTCTTC. The V gene is TRBV19, the J gene TRBJ2-1, with D possibly matching TRBD2 (6 bases). The CDR3 has 13 residues. Germline-derived CDR1 and CDR2 are LNHDA and SQIVND (reference sequence). The V gene lost 8 bases and the J gene lost 9 bases, with 17 bases spanning the gap.

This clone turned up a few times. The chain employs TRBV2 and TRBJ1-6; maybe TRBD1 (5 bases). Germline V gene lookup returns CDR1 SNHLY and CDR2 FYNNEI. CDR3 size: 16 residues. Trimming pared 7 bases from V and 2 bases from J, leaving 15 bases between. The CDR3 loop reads CASTVGLRAYNSPLHF. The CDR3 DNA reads TGTGCCAGCACGGTGGGGCTAAGGGCCTATAATTCACCCCTCCACTTT.

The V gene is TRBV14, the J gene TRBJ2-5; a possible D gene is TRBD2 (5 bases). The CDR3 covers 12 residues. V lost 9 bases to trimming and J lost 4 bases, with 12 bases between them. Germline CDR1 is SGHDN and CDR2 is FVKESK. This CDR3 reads CAREVGLETQYF. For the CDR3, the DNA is TGTGCCAGGGAGGTAGGGTTAGAGACCCAGTACTTC.

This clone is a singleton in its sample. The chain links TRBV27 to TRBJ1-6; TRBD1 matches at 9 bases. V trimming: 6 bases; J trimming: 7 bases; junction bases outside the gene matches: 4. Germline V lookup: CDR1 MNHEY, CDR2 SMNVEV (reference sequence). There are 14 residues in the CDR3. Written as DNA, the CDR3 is TGTGCCAGCAGGGCCGGGACAGGGAATTCACCCCTCCACTTT. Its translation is CASRAGTGNSPLHF.

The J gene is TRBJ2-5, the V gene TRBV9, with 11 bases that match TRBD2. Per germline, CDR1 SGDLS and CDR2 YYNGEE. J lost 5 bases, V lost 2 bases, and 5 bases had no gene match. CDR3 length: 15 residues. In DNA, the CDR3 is TGTGCCAGCAGCGTTAGCGGGGGGGAAGGGGAGACCCAGTACTTC. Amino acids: CASSVSGGEGETQYF.

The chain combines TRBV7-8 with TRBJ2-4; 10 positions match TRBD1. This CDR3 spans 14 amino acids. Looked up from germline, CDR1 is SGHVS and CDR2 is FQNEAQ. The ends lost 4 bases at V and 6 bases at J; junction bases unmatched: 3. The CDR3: CASSSGTGVNIQYF. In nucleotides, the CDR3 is TGTGCCAGCAGCTCCGGGACAGGGGTAAACATTCAGTACTTC.

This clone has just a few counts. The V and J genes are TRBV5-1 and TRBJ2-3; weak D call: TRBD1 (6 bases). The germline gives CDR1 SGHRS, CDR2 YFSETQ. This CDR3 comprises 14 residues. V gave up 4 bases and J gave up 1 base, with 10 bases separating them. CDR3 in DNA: TGCGCCAGCAGCACAAGACAGGGCACAGATACGCAGTATTTT. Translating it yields CASSTRQGTDTQYF.

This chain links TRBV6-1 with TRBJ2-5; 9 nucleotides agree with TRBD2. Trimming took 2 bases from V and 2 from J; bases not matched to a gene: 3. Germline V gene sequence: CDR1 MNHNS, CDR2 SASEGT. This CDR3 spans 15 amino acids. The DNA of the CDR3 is TGTGCCAGCAGTGAAATAGCGGGGGCGCAAGAGACCCAGTACTTC. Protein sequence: CASSEIAGAQETQYF.

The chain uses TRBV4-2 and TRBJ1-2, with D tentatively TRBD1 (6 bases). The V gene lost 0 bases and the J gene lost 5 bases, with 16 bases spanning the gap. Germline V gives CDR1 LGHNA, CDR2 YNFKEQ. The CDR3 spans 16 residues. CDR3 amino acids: CASSQERTELLYGYTF. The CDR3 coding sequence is TGTGCCAGCAGCCAAGAGAGGACAGAGCTCCTATATGGCTACACCTTC.

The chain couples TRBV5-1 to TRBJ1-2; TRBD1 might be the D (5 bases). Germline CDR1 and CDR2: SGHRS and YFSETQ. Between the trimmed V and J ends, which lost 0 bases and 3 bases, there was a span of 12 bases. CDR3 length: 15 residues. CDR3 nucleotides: TGCGCCAGCAGCTTGGATCCAGGGAACTACTATGGCTACACCTTC. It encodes CASSLDPGNYYGYTF.

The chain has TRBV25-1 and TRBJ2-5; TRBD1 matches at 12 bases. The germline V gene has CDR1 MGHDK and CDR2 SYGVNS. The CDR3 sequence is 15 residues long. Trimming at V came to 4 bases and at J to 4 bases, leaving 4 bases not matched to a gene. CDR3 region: CASSAGQGAGETQYF. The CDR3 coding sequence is TGTGCCAGCAGTGCGGGACAGGGGGCAGGAGAGACCCAGTACTTC. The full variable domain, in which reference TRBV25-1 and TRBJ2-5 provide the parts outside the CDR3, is EADIYQTPRYLVIGTGKKITLECSQTMGHDKMYWYQQDPGMELHLIHYSYGVNSTEKGDLSSESTVSRIRTEHFPLTLESARPSHTSQYLCASSAGQGAGETQYFGPGTRLLVL.

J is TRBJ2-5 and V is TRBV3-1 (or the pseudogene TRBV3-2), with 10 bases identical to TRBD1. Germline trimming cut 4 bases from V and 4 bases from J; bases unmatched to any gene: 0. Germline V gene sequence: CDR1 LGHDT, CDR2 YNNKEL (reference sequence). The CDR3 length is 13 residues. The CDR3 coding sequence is TGTGCCAGCAGCCGGGACAGGGGAGAGACCCAGTACTTC. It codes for CASSRDRGETQYF.

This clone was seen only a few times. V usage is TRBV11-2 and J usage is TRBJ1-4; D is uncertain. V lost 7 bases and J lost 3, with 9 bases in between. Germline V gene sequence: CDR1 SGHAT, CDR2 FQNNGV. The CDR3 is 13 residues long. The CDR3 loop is CASKNRANEKLFF. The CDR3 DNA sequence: TGTGCCAGCAAGAACAGAGCTAATGAAAAACTGTTTTTT. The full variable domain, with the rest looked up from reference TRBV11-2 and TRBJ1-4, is EAGVAQSPRYKIIEKRQSVAFWCNPISGHATLYWYQQILGQGPKLLIQFQNNGVVDDSQLPKDRFSAERLKGVDSTLKIQPAKLEDSAVYLCASKNRANEKLFFGSGTQLSVL.

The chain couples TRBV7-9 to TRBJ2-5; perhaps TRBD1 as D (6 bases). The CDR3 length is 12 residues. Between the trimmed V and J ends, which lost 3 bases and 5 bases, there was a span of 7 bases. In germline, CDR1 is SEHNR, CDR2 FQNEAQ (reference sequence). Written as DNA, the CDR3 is TGTGCCAGCAGCTTTAGGGGGGAGACCCAGTACTTC. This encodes CASSFRGETQYF.

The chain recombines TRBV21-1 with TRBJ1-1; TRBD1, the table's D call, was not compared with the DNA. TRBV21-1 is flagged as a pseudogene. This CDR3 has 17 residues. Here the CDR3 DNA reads TGTGCCAGCAGCAAAGCCTTCCCGGACAGGGGGAACACTGAAGCTTTCTTT. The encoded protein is CASSKAFPDRGNTEAFF.